These 21 T cell receptor beta chains share one sample of origin, sequenced in a study of neurological immune-mediated disorders. TCRdb ran MiXCR on the 5' RACE reads and lists one entry per CDR3 protein. The data show tens of thousands of distinct CDR3 sequences, 3.6% seen once. Sample: PBMCs. The receptor set was obtained from a young man with multiple sclerosis.

The sample holds many counts of this clonotype. V gene TRBV5-1 combines with J gene TRBJ1-2; D not certain. V lost 1 base to trimming and J lost 1 base, with 8 bases between them. In germline, CDR1 is SGHRS, CDR2 YFSETQ. The CDR3 is 14 residues long. The CDR3 DNA sequence: TGCGCCAGCAGCTTGATTCAGTTTAACTATGGCTACACCTTC. It is translated as CASSLIQFNYGYTF.

This clonotype was seen many times. The chain recombines TRBV6-6 with TRBJ1-2, with 9 nucleotides matching TRBD1. The J segment lost 2 bases and the V segment lost 8 bases, leaving 3 bases of the junction unmatched. Germline V gene lookup returns CDR1 MNHNY and CDR2 SVGAGI (reference sequence). CDR3 length: 13 amino acids. The CDR3 nucleotides read TGTGCCAGCGTTACAGGGGGCAACTATGGCTACACCTTC. It codes for CASVTGGNYGYTF.

This clonotype was counted at least ten times. The rearrangement links TRBV10-2 to TRBJ2-7, with TRBD2 matching 8 bases. After removal of 3 bases from V and 5 bases from J, the junction contained 6 bases not matched to a gene. CDR3 length: 14 residues. Germline V gene data show CDR1 as WSHSY and CDR2 as SAAADI. CDR3 residues: CASSETSGSNEQYF. Written as DNA, the CDR3 is TGCGCCAGCAGTGAAACGAGCGGGAGTAACGAGCAGTACTTC.

Many counts were recorded for this clonotype. The gene calls are TRBV28 and TRBJ2-5; possible D gene TRBD1, 7 bases. V lost 6 bases and J 5 bases, leaving 13 bases between the germline ends. Per germline, CDR1 MDHEN and CDR2 SYDVKM. The CDR3 spans 13 residues. The CDR3 reads CASSSSGGETQYF. CDR3 nucleotides: TGTGCCAGCAGCTCCTCAGGGGGGGAGACCCAGTACTTC.

This clonotype showed up many times. The genes are TRBV6-5 and TRBJ2-7; TRBD2 matches at 7 bases. CDR1 is MNHEY and CDR2 is SVGAGI in the germline V gene. Trimming removed 0 bases from V and 1 base from J; junction bases left unmatched: 6. This CDR3 has 16 residues. The CDR3 reads CASSYSTAGRSYEQYF. The CDR3, as DNA: TGTGCCAGCAGTTACTCAACAGCGGGAAGGTCCTACGAGCAGTACTTC.

This clonotype has at least ten counts. This chain links TRBV12-3 or TRBV12-4 with TRBJ2-7, with D perhaps TRBD2 (6 bases). The CDR3 loop spans 15 amino acids. V lost 4 bases and J 7 bases, leaving 20 bases between the germline ends. The CDR3 loop is CASSSQTRRGYEQYF. The CDR3 DNA reads as TGTGCCAGCAGTTCCCAGACTAGAAGGGGCTATGAGCAGTACTTC.

This clonotype was counted between two and nine times. V gene TRBV6-6 combines with J gene TRBJ2-7; D possibly corresponds to TRBD2 (6 bases). V shed 2 bases and J shed 5 bases, with 16 bases lying between them. The germline CDR1 and CDR2 sequences are MNHNY and SVGAGI (reference sequence). This CDR3 is 15 amino acids long. In DNA, the CDR3 is TGTGCCAGCAGTTACGGCGGGAAAAAAGGGGACGAGCAGTACTTC. It is translated as CASSYGGKKGDEQYF.

The table lists this clonotype with many counts. This chain uses TRBV20-1 with TRBJ2-2; D perhaps matches TRBD1 (6 bases). Between the trimmed V and J ends, which lost 6 bases and 6 bases, there was a span of 11 bases. This CDR3 is built from 12 residues. Germline values: CDR1 DFQATT, CDR2 SNEGSKA (reference sequence). CDR3 in amino acids: CSAYRESGELFF. Written as DNA, the CDR3 is TGCAGTGCCTACAGGGAGTCCGGGGAGCTGTTTTTT.

This clonotype showed up many times. V usage is TRBV3-1 and J usage is TRBJ2-5; possibly TRBD2 for D (6 bases). This CDR3 is built from 15 residues. V lost 4 bases, J lost 2 bases, and 14 bases lay in between. CDR1 is LGHDT, CDR2 YNNKEL, per germline (reference sequence). For the CDR3, the DNA is TGTGCCAGCAGCCCCAGCGGGCCTCAACAAGAGACCCAGTACTTC. Translated: CASSPSGPQQETQYF.

Ten or more counts support this clonotype. The chain employs TRBV5-1 and TRBJ2-7; 14 nucleotides agree with TRBD2. The CDR3 totals 16 residues. The germline CDR1 and CDR2 sequences are SGHRS and YFSETQ. Trimming at V came to 0 bases and at J to 1 base, leaving 0 bases not matched to a gene. CDR3 DNA sequence: TGCGCCAGCAGCTTGGGGACTAGCGGGAGGTCCTACGAGCAGTACTTC. It yields the protein CASSLGTSGRSYEQYF.

This clonotype was counted ten times or more. The V call is TRBV27, the J call TRBJ1-1, with D unresolved. CDR3 size: 13 residues. Germline CDR1 is MNHEY and CDR2 is SMNVEV (reference sequence). V was pared by 3 bases and J by 1 base, with 6 bases between. The chain's CDR3 is CASSFRENTEAFF. The CDR3 coding sequence is TGTGCCAGCAGTTTTCGGGAGAACACTGAAGCTTTCTTT.

In its sample, this clonotype was seen many times. V gene TRBV20-1 combines with J gene TRBJ1-5; 7 bases match TRBD1. From germline, CDR1 is DFQATT and CDR2 SNEGSKA (reference sequence). The CDR3 is made up of 15 amino acids. Trimming removed 3 bases from V and 5 bases from J; junction bases left unmatched: 10. The CDR3, as DNA: TGCAGTGCTAGGGCCGGGACAGCGATAGATCAGCCCCAGCATTTT. It translates to CSARAGTAIDQPQHF.

This clonotype was observed at least ten times. The chain employs TRBV6-5 and TRBJ2-7, with TRBD2 matching 11 bases. V lost 6 bases to trimming and J lost 9 bases; unmatched junction nucleotides: 7. This CDR3 region has 13 residues. Looked up from germline, CDR1 is MNHEY and CDR2 is SVGAGI. CDR3 sequence: CASSRLAGFGQYF. DNA for the CDR3: TGTGCCAGCAGCCGACTAGCGGGATTCGGGCAGTACTTC.

This clonotype was seen ten or more times. This chain uses TRBV10-3 with TRBJ2-1, with TRBD1 as a possible D gene (6 bases). V was cut by 10 bases and J by 9 bases, with 16 bases left in between. The germline gives CDR1 ENHRY, CDR2 SYGVKD. This CDR3 comprises 12 residues. CDR3: CASGPTGSEQFF. In DNA, the CDR3 is TGTGCCAGCGGCCCCACAGGGTCTGAGCAGTTCTTC.

This clonotype has a count of ten or more. This sequence joins TRBV14 and TRBJ2-7, with D possibly matching TRBD2 (7 bases). CDR1 is SGHDN and CDR2 is FVKESK in the germline V gene. V shed 6 bases and J shed 2 bases, with 14 bases lying between them. This CDR3 spans 14 amino acids. The CDR3 nucleotides are TGTGCCAGCAGTCAAAAAGGGGGGGCCTACGAGCAGTACTTC. This encodes CASSQKGGAYEQYF.

Ten or more counts support this clonotype. J is TRBJ1-6 and V is TRBV3-1; tentatively, D is TRBD1 (5 bases). The germline V gene encodes CDR1 LGHDT and CDR2 YNNKEL (reference sequence). The ends were cut back, 6 bases at V and 7 bases at J, with 10 bases in the middle. CDR3 length: 13 residues. The CDR3 DNA follows: TGTGCCAGCAGGAGGGAGGGGAATTCACCCCTCCACTTT. The encoded protein is CASRREGNSPLHF.

In this sample, this clonotype turned up many times. This sequence joins TRBV29-1 and TRBJ1-1; 10 nucleotides match TRBD1. The germline CDR1 and CDR2 sequences are SQVTM and ANQGSEA. This CDR3 has 14 residues. V was pared by 5 bases and J by 1 base, with 4 bases of the junction left unmatched. CDR3 in DNA: TGCAGCGTTAAGGGACAGGGGTCGAACACTGAAGCTTTCTTT. The encoded protein is CSVKGQGSNTEAFF.

This clonotype appeared many times. V usage is TRBV20-1 and J usage is TRBJ1-1, with D possibly being TRBD1 (6 bases). The CDR3 spans 13 residues. V was trimmed by 5 bases and J by 4 bases, leaving 14 bases between them. CDR1 and CDR2 from the germline V gene are DFQATT and SNEGSKA (reference sequence). Written as DNA, the CDR3 is TGCAGTGCTTGGGGGGGGGCCGGCACTGAAGCTTTCTTT. It specifies CSAWGGAGTEAFF.

Many counts were recorded for this clonotype. The rearrangement joins TRBV29-1 to TRBJ1-2, with D unresolved. V was trimmed by 2 bases and J by 6 bases, leaving 13 bases between them. Per germline, CDR1 SQVTM and CDR2 ANQGSEA. CDR3 size: 13 residues. The CDR3 nucleotides read TGCAGCGTTGAACACACCCTGGTGGATGGCTACACCTTC. Protein: CSVEHTLVDGYTF.

There are many counts of this clonotype. The chain carries TRBV3-1 and TRBJ2-1, with TRBD2 identical over 8 bases. CDR1 is LGHDT and CDR2 is YNNKEL in the germline V gene (reference sequence). This CDR3 is built from 14 residues. The trim removed 8 bases at V and 4 bases at J, leaving 7 bases unmatched. The CDR3 sequence: CASGGLAGYNEQFF. For the CDR3, the DNA is TGTGCCAGCGGTGGGTTAGCGGGATACAATGAGCAGTTCTTC.

This clonotype was found many times. In DNA form, the CDR3 reads TGCGCCAGCTCAGGGGACTTGGAGACCCAGTACTTC. Translating it yields CASSGDLETQYF. This chain uses TRBV5-1 with TRBJ2-5, with D tentatively TRBD1 or TRBD2 (6 bases each). There are 12 residues in the CDR3. Deletions cut 7 bases from V and 5 bases from J, with 12 bases between. The germline V gene encodes CDR1 SGHRS and CDR2 YFSETQ. The complete variable domain, with remaining parts taken from reference TRBV5-1 and TRBJ2-5, reads KAGVTQTPRYLIKTRGQQVTLSCSPISGHRSVSWYQQTPGQGLQFLFEYFSETQRNKGNFPGRFSGRQFSNSRSEMNVSTLELGDSALYLCASSGDLETQYFGPGTRLLVL.